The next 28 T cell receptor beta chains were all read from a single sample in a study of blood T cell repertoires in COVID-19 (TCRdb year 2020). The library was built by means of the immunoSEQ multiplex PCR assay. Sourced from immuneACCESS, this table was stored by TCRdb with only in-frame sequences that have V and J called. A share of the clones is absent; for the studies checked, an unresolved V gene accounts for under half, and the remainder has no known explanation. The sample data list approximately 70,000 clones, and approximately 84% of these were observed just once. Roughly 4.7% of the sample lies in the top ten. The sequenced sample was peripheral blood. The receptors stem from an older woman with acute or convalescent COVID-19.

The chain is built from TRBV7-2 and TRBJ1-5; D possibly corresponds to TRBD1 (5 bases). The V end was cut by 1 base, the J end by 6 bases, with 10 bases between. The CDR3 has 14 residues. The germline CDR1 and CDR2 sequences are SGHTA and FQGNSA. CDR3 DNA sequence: TGTGCCAGCAGCTTAGGCAGGGTGGGTCAGCCCCAGCATTTT. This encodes CASSLGRVGQPQHF.

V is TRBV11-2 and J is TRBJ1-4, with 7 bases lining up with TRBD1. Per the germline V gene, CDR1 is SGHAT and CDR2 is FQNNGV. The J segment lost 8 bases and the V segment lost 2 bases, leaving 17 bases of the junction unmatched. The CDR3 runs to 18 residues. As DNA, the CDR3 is TGTGCCAGCAGCTTAACTAGACAGGGTGTTTGGAGTGGCGAAAAACTGTTTTTT. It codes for CASSLTRQGVWSGEKLFF.

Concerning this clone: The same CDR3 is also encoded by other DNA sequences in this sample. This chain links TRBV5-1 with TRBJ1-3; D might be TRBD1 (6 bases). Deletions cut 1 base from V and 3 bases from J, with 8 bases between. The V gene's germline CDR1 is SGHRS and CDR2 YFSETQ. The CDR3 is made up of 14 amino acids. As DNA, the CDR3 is TGCGCCAGCAGCTTGACACAGGGTGGAAACACCATATATTTT. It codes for CASSLTQGGNTIYF.

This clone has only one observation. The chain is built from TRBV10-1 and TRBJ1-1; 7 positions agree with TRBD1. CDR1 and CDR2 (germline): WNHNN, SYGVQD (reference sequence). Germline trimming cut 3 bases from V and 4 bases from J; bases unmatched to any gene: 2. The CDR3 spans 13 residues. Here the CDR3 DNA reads TGCGCCAGCAGTGACGGGACAGTCACTGAAGCTTTCTTT. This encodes CASSDGTVTEAFF.

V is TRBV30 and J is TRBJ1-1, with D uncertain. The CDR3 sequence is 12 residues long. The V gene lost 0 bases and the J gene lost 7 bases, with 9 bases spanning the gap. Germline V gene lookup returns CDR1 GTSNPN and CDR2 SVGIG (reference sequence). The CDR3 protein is CAWSVGEGEAFF. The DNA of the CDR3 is TGTGCCTGGAGTGTAGGTGAGGGTGAAGCTTTCTTT.

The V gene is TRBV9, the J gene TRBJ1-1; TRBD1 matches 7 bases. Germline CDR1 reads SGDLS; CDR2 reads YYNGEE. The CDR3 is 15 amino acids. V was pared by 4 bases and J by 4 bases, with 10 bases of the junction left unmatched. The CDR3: CASSPVTGRGTEAFF. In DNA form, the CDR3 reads TGTGCCAGCAGCCCAGTGACAGGGAGAGGCACTGAAGCTTTCTTT.

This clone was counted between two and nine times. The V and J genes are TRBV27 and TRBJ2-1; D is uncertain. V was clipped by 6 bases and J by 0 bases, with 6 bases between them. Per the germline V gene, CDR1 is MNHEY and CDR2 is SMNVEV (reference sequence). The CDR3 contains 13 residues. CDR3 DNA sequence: TGTGCCAGCAGCTTTAGCTCCTACAATGAGCAGTTCTTC. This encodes CASSFSSYNEQFF.

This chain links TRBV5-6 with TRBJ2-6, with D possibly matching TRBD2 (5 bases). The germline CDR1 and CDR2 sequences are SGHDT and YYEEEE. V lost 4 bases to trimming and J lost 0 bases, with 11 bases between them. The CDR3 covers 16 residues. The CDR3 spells CASSRRDSSGANVLTF. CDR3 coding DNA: TGTGCCAGCAGCCGTCGGGATAGCTCTGGGGCCAACGTCCTGACTTTC.

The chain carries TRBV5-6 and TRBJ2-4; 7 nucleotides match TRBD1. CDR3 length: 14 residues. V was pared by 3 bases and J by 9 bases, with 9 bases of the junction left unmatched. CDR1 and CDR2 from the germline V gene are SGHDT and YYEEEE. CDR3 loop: CASSSLDRQGIQYF. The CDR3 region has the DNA TGTGCCAGCAGCTCTCTGGACAGGCAGGGCATTCAGTACTTC.

The CDR3 protein is CASSLEEYTGVLAKAFF. In nucleotides, the CDR3 is TGTGCCAGCAGCTTGGAGGAATATACAGGCGTTTTAGCAAAAGCTTTCTTT. The rearrangement uses TRBV5-5 and TRBJ1-1; TRBD1 is a possible D gene (5 bases). Trimming left V 0 bases short and J 9 bases short, with 24 bases between. The V gene's germline CDR1 is SGHKS and CDR2 YYEKEE (reference sequence). The CDR3 covers 17 residues.

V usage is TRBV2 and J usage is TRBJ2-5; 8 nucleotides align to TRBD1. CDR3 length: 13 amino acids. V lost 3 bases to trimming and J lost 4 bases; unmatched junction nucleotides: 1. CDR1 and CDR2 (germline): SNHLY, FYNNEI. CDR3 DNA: TGTGCCAGCAGTGAGACAGGGGTAGAGACCCAGTACTTC. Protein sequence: CASSETGVETQYF. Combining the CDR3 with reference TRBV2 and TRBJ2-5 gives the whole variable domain EPEVTQTPSHQVTQMGQEVILRCVPISNHLYFYWYRQILGQKVEFLVSFYNNEISEKSEIFDDQFSVERPDGSNFTLKIRSTKLEDSAMYFCASSETGVETQYFGPGTRLLVL.

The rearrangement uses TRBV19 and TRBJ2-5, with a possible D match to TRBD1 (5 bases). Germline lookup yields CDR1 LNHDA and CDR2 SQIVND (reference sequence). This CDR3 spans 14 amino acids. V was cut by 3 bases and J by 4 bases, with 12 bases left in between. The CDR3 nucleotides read TGTGCCAGTAGTATGGGGCAGGGTAGAGAGACCCAGTACTTC. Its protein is CASSMGQGRETQYF. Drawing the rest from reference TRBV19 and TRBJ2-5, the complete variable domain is DGGITQSPKYLFRKEGQNVTLSCEQNLNHDAMYWYRQDPGQGLRLIYYSQIVNDFQKGDIAEGYSVSREKKESFPLTVTSAQKNPTAFYLCASSMGQGRETQYFGPGTRLLVL.

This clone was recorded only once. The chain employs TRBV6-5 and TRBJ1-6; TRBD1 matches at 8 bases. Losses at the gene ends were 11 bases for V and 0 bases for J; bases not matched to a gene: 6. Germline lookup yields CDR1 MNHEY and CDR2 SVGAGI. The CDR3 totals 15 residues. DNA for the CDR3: TGTGCCGCCCGGACAGGGAGCTCCTATAATTCACCCCTCCACTTT. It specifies CAARTGSSYNSPLHF.

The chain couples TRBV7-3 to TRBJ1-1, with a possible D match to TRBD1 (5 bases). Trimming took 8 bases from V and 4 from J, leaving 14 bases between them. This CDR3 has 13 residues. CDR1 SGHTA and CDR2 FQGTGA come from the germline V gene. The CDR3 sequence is CASAQGPLTEAFF. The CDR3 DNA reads TGTGCCAGCGCCCAGGGTCCTCTCACTGAAGCTTTCTTT.

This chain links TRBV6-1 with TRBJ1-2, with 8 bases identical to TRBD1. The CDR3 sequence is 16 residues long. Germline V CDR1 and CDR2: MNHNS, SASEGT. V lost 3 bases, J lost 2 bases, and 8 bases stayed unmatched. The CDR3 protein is CASSDLGDRLNYGYTF. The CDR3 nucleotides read TGTGCCAGCAGTGACTTAGGGGACAGGCTGAACTATGGCTACACCTTC.

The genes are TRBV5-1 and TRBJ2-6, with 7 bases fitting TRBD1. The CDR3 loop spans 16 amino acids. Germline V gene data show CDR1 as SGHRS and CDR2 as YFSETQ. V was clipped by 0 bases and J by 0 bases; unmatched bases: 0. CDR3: CASSLGDSSGANVLTF. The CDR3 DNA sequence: TGCGCCAGCAGCTTGGGGGACAGCTCTGGGGCCAACGTCCTGACTTTC.

The CDR3 sequence is CASSISGSEGYTF. The CDR3 DNA reads TGTGCCAGTAGTATTTCGGGAAGTGAGGGCTACACCTTC. The gene calls are TRBV19 and TRBJ1-2; D is ambiguous. The V end was cut by 3 bases, the J end by 8 bases, with 13 bases between. Germline V gene sequence: CDR1 LNHDA, CDR2 SQIVND (reference sequence). This CDR3 comprises 13 residues.

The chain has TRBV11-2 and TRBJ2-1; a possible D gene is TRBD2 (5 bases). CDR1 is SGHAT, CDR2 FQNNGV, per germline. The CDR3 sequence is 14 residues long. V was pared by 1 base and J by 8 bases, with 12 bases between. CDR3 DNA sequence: TGTGCCAGCAGCTTAGGGCTAGCATCGGATGAGCAGTTCTTC. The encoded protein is CASSLGLASDEQFF. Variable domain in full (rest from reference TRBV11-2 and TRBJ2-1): EAGVAQSPRYKIIEKRQSVAFWCNPISGHATLYWYQQILGQGPKLLIQFQNNGVVDDSQLPKDRFSAERLKGVDSTLKIQPAKLEDSAVYLCASSLGLASDEQFFGPGTRLTVL.

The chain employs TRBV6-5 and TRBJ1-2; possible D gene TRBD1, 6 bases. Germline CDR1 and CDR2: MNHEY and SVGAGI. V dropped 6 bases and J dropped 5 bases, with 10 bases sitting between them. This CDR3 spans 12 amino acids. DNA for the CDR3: TGTGCCAGCAGCAGGGGAAGGTATGGCTACACCTTC. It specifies CASSRGRYGYTF.

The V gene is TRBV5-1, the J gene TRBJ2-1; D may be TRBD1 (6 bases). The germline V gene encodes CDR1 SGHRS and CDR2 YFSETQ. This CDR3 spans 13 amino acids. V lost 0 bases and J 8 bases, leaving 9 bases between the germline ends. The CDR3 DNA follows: TGCGCCAGCAGCTTGGCCGCAGGGGATGAGCAGTTCTTC. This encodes CASSLAAGDEQFF.

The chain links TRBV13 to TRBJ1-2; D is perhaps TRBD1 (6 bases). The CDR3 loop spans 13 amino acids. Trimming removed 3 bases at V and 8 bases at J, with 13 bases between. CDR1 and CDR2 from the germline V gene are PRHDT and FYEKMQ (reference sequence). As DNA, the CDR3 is TGTGCCAGCAGCTTCGACAGGCTCCACGGCTACACCTTC. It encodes CASSFDRLHGYTF.

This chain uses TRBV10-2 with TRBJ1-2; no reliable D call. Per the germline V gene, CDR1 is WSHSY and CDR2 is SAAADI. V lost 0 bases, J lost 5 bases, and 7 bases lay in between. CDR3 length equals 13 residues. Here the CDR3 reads CASSESPAYGYTF. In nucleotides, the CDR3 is TGCGCCAGCAGTGAGTCGCCAGCGTATGGCTACACCTTC.

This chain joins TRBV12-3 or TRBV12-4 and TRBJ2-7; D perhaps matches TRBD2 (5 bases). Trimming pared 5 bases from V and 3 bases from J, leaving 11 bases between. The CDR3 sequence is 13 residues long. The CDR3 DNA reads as TGTGCCAGCAGTGATGGGAGTCACTACGAGCAGTACTTC. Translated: CASSDGSHYEQYF.

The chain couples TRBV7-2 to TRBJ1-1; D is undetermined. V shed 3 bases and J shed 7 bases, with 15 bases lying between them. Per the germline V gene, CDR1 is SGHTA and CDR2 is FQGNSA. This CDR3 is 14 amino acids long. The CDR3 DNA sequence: TGTGCCAGCAGCTTGTCCCCGGGAGACGGTGAAGCTTTCTTT. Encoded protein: CASSLSPGDGEAFF.

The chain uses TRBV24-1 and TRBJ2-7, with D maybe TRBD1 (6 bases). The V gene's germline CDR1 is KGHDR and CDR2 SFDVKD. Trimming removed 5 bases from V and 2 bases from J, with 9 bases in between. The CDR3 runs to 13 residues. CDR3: CATSVSGAYEQYF. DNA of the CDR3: TGTGCCACCAGTGTGTCAGGGGCCTACGAGCAGTACTTC.

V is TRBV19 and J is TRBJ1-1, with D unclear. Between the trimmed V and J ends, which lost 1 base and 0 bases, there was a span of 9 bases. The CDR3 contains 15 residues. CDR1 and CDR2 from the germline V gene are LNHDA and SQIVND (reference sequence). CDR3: CASSIGHPMNTEAFF. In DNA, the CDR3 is TGTGCCAGTAGTATAGGTCACCCTATGAACACTGAAGCTTTCTTT.

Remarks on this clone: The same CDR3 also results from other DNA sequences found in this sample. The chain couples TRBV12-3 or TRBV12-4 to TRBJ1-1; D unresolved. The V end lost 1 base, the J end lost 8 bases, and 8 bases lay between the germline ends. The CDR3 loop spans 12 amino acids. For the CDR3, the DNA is TGTGCCAGCAGTTTAGGGGCCGCCGAAGCTTTCTTT. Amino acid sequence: CASSLGAAEAFF.

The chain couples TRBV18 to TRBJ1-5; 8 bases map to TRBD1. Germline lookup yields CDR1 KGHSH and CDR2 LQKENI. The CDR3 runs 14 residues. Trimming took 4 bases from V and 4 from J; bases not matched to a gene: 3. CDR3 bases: TGTGCCAGCTCACAGGACAGGGCGAATCAGCCCCAGCATTTT. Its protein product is CASSQDRANQPQHF.